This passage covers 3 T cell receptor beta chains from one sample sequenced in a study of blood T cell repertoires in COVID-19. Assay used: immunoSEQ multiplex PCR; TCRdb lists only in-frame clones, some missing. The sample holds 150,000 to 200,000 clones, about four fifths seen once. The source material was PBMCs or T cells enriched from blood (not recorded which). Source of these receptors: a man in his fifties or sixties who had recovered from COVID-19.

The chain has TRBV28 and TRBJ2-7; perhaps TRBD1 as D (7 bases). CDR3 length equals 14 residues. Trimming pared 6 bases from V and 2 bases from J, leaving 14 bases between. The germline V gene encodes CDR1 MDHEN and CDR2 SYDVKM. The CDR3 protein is CASRSGGSTYEQYF. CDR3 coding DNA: TGTGCCAGCAGGTCAGGGGGGTCCACCTACGAGCAGTACTTC. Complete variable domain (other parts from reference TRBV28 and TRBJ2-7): DVKVTQSSRYLVKRTGEKVFLECVQDMDHENMFWYRQDPGLGLRLIYFSYDVKMKEKGDIPEGYSVSREKKERFSLILESASTNQTSMYLCASRSGGSTYEQYFGPGTRLTVT.

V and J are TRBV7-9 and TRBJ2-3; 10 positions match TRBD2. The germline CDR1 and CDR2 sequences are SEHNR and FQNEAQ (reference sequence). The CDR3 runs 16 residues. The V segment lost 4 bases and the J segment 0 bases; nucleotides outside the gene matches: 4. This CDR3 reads CASSSETSGSTDTQYF. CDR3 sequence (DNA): TGTGCCAGCAGCTCAGAGACTAGCGGGAGCACAGATACGCAGTATTTT.

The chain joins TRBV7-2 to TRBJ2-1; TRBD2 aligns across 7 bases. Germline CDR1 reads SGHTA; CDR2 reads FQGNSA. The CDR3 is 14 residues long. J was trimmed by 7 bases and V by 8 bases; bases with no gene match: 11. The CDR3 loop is CASARAGVVNEQFF. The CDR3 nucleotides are TGTGCCAGCGCTAGGGCGGGAGTTGTTAATGAGCAGTTCTTC.